Below, 26 T cell receptor beta chains from the same sample are listed, as sequenced in a study of CD8+CD57+ T cells in acquired aplastic anemia. TCR beta VDJ and CDR3 profiling used genomic DNA as template. TCRdb passed the reads through MiXCR, listing each CDR3 protein once. The sample yields 170,000 or so distinct CDR3 sequences, roughly 50% seen once. All sequencing subjects had displayed CD8+CD57+ cell expansion on flow cytometry. Material: sorted CD4+, CD8+, or CD8+CD57+ T cells (not recorded which) from PBMCs. These receptors were taken from a human donor with aplastic anemia.

This clonotype was seen ten or more times. This CDR3 is CASSLVWDSWANVLTF. DNA of the CDR3: TGTGCCAGCAGTTTAGTGTGGGACAGTTGGGCCAACGTCCTGACTTTC. The V call is TRBV12-3 or TRBV12-4, the J call TRBJ2-6, with TRBD1 matching 7 bases. With V trimmed by 1 base and J by 5 bases, 5 bases remained unmatched. The CDR3 runs to 16 residues.

Many counts were recorded for this clonotype. V usage is TRBV5-6 and J usage is TRBJ1-2; TRBD1 agrees at 9 bases. V lost 3 bases, J lost 14 bases, and 5 bases stayed unmatched. The CDR3 runs 11 residues. Looked up from germline, CDR1 is SGHDT and CDR2 is YYEEEE. CDR3 protein: CASSWGGQGTF. CDR3 nucleotide sequence: TGTGCCAGCAGCTGGGGGGGACAGGGAACCTTC. The full variable domain, with the rest looked up from reference TRBV5-6 and TRBJ1-2, is DAGVTQSPTHLIKTRGQQVTLRCSPKSGHDTVSWYQQALGQGPQFIFQYYEEEERQRGNFPDRFSGHQFPNYSSELNVNALLLGDSALYLCASSWGGQGTFGSGTRLTVV.

Of note for this clonotype: The junction shows a germline mismatch at one end, possibly a read error. V gene TRBV25-1 combines with J gene TRBJ2-5; 9 nucleotides agree with TRBD1. Germline assignment: CDR1 MGHDK and CDR2 SYGVNS. CDR3 length: 15 residues. The CDR3 region is CASGETGGGQETQYF. The DNA for the CDR3 is TGTGCCAGCGGTGAGACAGGGGGAGGGCAAGAGACCCAGTACTTC.

The table lists this clonotype with a count of one. The chain carries TRBV5-6 and TRBJ1-3; D unresolved. V shed 3 bases and J shed 3 bases, with 7 bases lying between them. The CDR3 contains 13 residues. Germline values: CDR1 SGHDT, CDR2 YYEEEE. In DNA, the CDR3 is TGTGCCAGCAGCTCGACGGATGGAAACACCATATATTTT. Translation gives CASSSTDGNTIYF.

This clonotype was counted once. The CDR3 nucleotides read TGTGCCAGCAGCTTACGGGCAGACCACCAAGAGACCCAGTACTTC. It yields the protein CASSLRADHQETQYF. The rearrangement uses TRBV7-6 and TRBJ2-5; D is ambiguous. This CDR3 has 15 amino acids. Germline V gene data show CDR1 as SGHVS and CDR2 as FNYEAQ. Trimming took 2 bases from V and 0 from J, leaving 10 bases between them.

The CDR3 sequence is CASSEEVTVRTDTQYF. The CDR3 nucleotides read TGCGCCAGCAGTGAAGAAGTTACAGTCCGCACAGATACGCAGTATTTT. The rearrangement joins TRBV10-1 to TRBJ2-3; no clear D gene. This CDR3 contains 16 residues. In germline, CDR1 is WNHNN, CDR2 SYGVQD (reference sequence). Trimming left V 3 bases short and J 1 base short, with 14 bases between.

The table lists this clonotype with many counts. The rearrangement uses TRBV2 and TRBJ2-5; TRBD2 matches 11 bases. V trimming: 3 bases; J trimming: 1 base; junction bases outside the gene matches: 1. The CDR3 contains 15 residues. From germline, CDR1 is SNHLY and CDR2 FYNNEI. CDR3 coding DNA: TGTGCCAGCAGTGAGACTAGCGGGGTCCAAGAGACCCAGTACTTC. It is translated as CASSETSGVQETQYF.

The sample holds a few counts of this clonotype. The chain combines TRBV9 with TRBJ2-7; the match to TRBD2 covers 7 bases. Germline V gene sequence: CDR1 SGDLS, CDR2 YYNGEE. This CDR3 contains 13 residues. J gave up 3 bases and V 3 bases, and 3 bases lay outside the gene matches. For the CDR3, the DNA is TGTGCCAGCAGCGCCGGGGGGAGCTACGAGCAGTACTTC. It translates to CASSAGGSYEQYF.

V is TRBV20-1 and J is TRBJ2-5, with TRBD1 matching over 11 bases. J was trimmed by 0 bases and V by 5 bases; bases with no gene match: 8. Looked up from germline, CDR1 is DFQATT and CDR2 is SNEGSKA (reference sequence). The CDR3 loop spans 16 amino acids. The CDR3 spells CSARTGGRPYQETQYF. The CDR3 nucleotides are TGCAGTGCTCGGACAGGGGGCCGGCCGTACCAAGAGACCCAGTACTTC.

This clonotype appeared many times. As DNA, the CDR3 is TGTGCCAGTAGCATCTCACAGGGGGCTCCCTACGAGCAGTACTTC. Amino acid sequence: CASSISQGAPYEQYF. The chain employs TRBV19 and TRBJ2-7; 9 bases agree with TRBD1. The CDR3 length is 15 residues. CDR1 is LNHDA and CDR2 is SQIVND in the germline V gene (reference sequence). V lost 6 bases, J lost 2 bases, and 8 bases stayed unmatched.

Turning to this clonotype: This clone may be a read error of a much larger clone one base away. The rearrangement links TRBV11-3 to TRBJ2-1, with D unresolved. Germline CDR1 and CDR2: SGHNT and YENEEA. The CDR3 runs to 13 residues. V lost 2 bases to trimming and J lost 4 bases, with 6 bases between them. The CDR3 nucleotides are TGTGCCAGCAGCTTATATGTATACAATGAGCAGTTCTTC. It translates to CASSLYVYNEQFF.

The sample holds many counts of this clonotype. The J gene is TRBJ1-4, the V gene TRBV7-9, with D tentatively TRBD1 (6 bases). With 5 bases removed from V and 4 bases from J, the gap between germline ends came to 11 bases. The CDR3 consists of 14 residues. CDR1 and CDR2 from the germline V gene are SEHNR and FQNEAQ (reference sequence). The CDR3 protein is CASSRQVFNEKLFF. The CDR3 DNA is TGTGCCAGCAGCCGACAGGTTTTTAATGAAAAACTGTTTTTT.

This clonotype came up many times. The rearrangement links TRBV24-1 to TRBJ2-3; the match to TRBD2 covers 10 bases. The V gene end was trimmed by 4 bases and the J gene end by 0 bases; junction bases not matched to a gene: 6. The germline V gene has CDR1 KGHDR and CDR2 SFDVKD. This CDR3 spans 17 amino acids. The CDR3 loop is CATSDLDSGGSTDTQYF. CDR3 in DNA: TGTGCCACCAGTGACCTTGATAGCGGGGGGAGCACAGATACGCAGTATTTT.

Turning to this clonotype: Just one base apart from a much larger clone, this may be a read error. The V gene is TRBV7-9, the J gene TRBJ1-1; TRBD1 might be the D (6 bases). There are 15 residues in the CDR3. Germline CDR1 reads SEHNR; CDR2 reads FQNEAQ (reference sequence). The CDR3 sequence is CASSFLGGRGTETFF. As DNA, the CDR3 is TGTGCCAGCAGCTTTTTAGGGGGTCGAGGCACTGAAACTTTCTTT.

The rearrangement links TRBV11-3 to TRBJ1-3; D unresolved. Trimming took off 5 bases at V and 1 base at J, with 9 bases between the two ends. CDR3 length: 14 amino acids. Looked up from germline, CDR1 is SGHNT and CDR2 is YENEEA. DNA of the CDR3: TGTGCCAGCAGCCCGAGACGATCTGGAAACACCATATATTTT. Protein product: CASSPRRSGNTIYF.

The chain links TRBV12-3 or TRBV12-4 to TRBJ1-6; D remains unclear. The CDR3 consists of 13 residues. Trimming pared 1 base from V and 10 bases from J, leaving 8 bases between. CDR3 nucleotide sequence: TGTGCCAGCAGTTTAGGTCGGGAATCACCCCTCCACTTT. It specifies CASSLGRESPLHF.

The chain has TRBV29-1 and TRBJ1-1; TRBD1 matches at 8 bases. This CDR3 has 13 residues. Trimming cost V 7 bases and J 1 base; bases outside gene matches: 5. CDR1 SQVTM and CDR2 ANQGSEA come from the germline V gene. CDR3: CSATRGQNTEAFF. The CDR3 nucleotides are TGCAGCGCTACCAGGGGGCAGAACACTGAAGCTTTCTTT.

V usage is TRBV14 and J usage is TRBJ1-1; D might be TRBD1 (5 bases). V was pared by 5 bases and J by 0 bases, with 10 bases between. CDR1 and CDR2 from the germline V gene are SGHDN and FVKESK. The CDR3 loop spans 14 amino acids. CDR3 DNA sequence: TGTGCCAGCAGCGAGGCAGGGTTGAACACTGAAGCTTTCTTT. This translates into CASSEAGLNTEAFF.

This rearrangement joins TRBV9 to TRBJ2-3; D is uncertain. V was trimmed by 2 bases and J by 2 bases, leaving 12 bases between them. Germline V gene sequence: CDR1 SGDLS, CDR2 YYNGEE. The CDR3 length is 15 residues. CDR3 sequence (DNA): TGTGCCAGCAGCGTGACTGTACATATCACAGATACGCAGTATTTT. This encodes CASSVTVHITDTQYF.

The table lists this clonotype with many counts. The chain employs TRBV19 and TRBJ2-7; D is ambiguous. The V end was cut by 2 bases, the J end by 4 bases, with 9 bases between. Germline CDR1 LNHDA, CDR2 SQIVND (reference sequence). The CDR3 contains 13 residues. CDR3 nucleotides: TGTGCCAGTAGTATAACCGCACAGTACGAGCAGTACTTC. It translates to CASSITAQYEQYF.

Notes on this clonotype: A much larger clone lies a single base off, so this may be a read error. The V gene is TRBV7-2, the J gene TRBJ2-2; D is ambiguous. This CDR3 has 12 residues. Germline assignment: CDR1 SGHTA and CDR2 FQGNSA. V was trimmed by 1 base and J by 3 bases, leaving 0 bases between them. In DNA, the CDR3 is TGTGCCAGCAGCTTAGACACCGGGGAGCTGTTTTTT. Translated, it gives CASSLDTGELFF.

This rearrangement joins TRBV7-9 to TRBJ2-1, with no clear D. The germline CDR1 and CDR2 sequences are SEHNR and FQNEAQ (reference sequence). The CDR3 is 11 residues long. The V end lost 3 bases, the J end lost 10 bases, and 7 bases lay between the germline ends. The CDR3 DNA is TGTGCCAGCAGCTTGGTAGAGGAGCAGTTCTTC. It encodes CASSLVEEQFF.

The V gene is TRBV2, the J gene TRBJ2-2; TRBD2 matches at 7 bases. Germline V lookup: CDR1 SNHLY, CDR2 FYNNEI. This CDR3 region has 15 residues. V lost 2 bases and J lost 3; bases outside the gene matches: 3. CDR3 bases: TGTGCCAGCAGTGAAATGCGGGGGTACACCGGGGAGCTGTTTTTT. This encodes CASSEMRGYTGELFF.

The chain couples TRBV7-8 to TRBJ2-7, with D tentatively TRBD1 or TRBD2 (5 bases each). This CDR3 contains 14 residues. The V gene lost 0 bases and the J gene lost 3 bases, with 9 bases spanning the gap. CDR1 is SGHVS, CDR2 FQNEAQ, per germline. The CDR3 DNA reads TGTGCCAGCAGCTTAGCCGAGGGGAACTACGAGCAGTACTTC. Amino acids: CASSLAEGNYEQYF.

To note about this clonotype: Being one base from a much bigger clone, this may be a read error. CDR3 region: CASSLAGSSNEQFF. DNA for the CDR3: TGTGCCAGCAGCTTGGCGGGATCGTCAAATGAGCAGTTCTTC. The chain combines TRBV5-5 with TRBJ2-1; perhaps TRBD2 as D (5 bases). This CDR3 is 14 amino acids long. V dropped 0 bases and J dropped 7 bases, with 11 bases sitting between them. Germline CDR1 is SGHKS and CDR2 is YYEKEE (reference sequence).

This clonotype was recorded many times. The J gene is TRBJ1-2, the V gene TRBV25-1, with D possibly TRBD1 on 5 matching bases. Trimming shortened V by 8 bases and J by 2 bases, and 12 bases separated the two germline ends. CDR1 and CDR2 (germline): MGHDK, SYGVNS. The CDR3 has 13 amino acids. CDR3 sequence: CASSRGRNYGYTF. For the CDR3, the DNA is TGTGCCAGCTCGAGGGGTAGAAACTATGGCTACACCTTC.